This T cell receptor beta chain was found in a study of radiotherapy plus CTLA-4 blockade in lung cancer. Whole-study context: Objective responses arose in around a sixth of patients, and over 25% experienced disease control. Study results and limitations: The best prediction of response reportedly came from early blood T cell clone dynamics, with interferon-beta. TCR clones from tumors expanded in blood after radiotherapy plus ipilimumab.

Comment on this clone: Its antigen is currently unknown.

Profiling relied on immunoSEQ multiplex PCR, and the TCRdb table lists in-frame clones only, not all of them. The sample shows tens of thousands of clones, more than 85% of them seen only once. Patients with chemo-refractory metastatic non-small-cell lung cancer received focal radiation plus CTLA-4 blockade with ipilimumab. This CDR3 has 15 amino acids. CDR1 and CDR2 from the germline V gene are MNHEY and SMNVEV (reference sequence). V lost 6 bases to trimming and J lost 0 bases, with 9 bases between them. This receptor was identified in a human donor with non-small cell lung cancer that progressed on radiotherapy plus ipilimumab. The sequencing here drew on peripheral blood, taken from a patient treated with radiotherapy plus ipilimumab. V is TRBV27 and J is TRBJ2-6; D is uncertain. The chain's CDR3 is CASRAWGSGANVLTF. CDR3 nucleotides: TGTGCCAGCAGGGCCTGGGGCTCTGGGGCCAACGTCCTGACTTTC.